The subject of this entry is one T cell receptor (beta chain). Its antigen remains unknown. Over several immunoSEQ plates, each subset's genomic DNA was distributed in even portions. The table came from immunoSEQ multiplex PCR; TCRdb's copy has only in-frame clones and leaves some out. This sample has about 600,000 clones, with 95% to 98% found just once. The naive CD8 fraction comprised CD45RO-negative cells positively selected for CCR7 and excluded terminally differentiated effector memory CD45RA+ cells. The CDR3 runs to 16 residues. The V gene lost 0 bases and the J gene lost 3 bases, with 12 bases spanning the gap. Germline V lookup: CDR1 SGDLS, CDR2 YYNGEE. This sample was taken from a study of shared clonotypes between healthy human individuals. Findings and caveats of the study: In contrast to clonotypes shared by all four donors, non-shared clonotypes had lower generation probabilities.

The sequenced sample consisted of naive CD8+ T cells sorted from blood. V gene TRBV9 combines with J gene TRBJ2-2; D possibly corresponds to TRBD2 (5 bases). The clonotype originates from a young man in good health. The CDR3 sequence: CASSVEGEADTGELFF. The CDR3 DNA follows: TGTGCCAGCAGCGTAGAGGGCGAAGCGGACACCGGGGAGCTGTTTTTT. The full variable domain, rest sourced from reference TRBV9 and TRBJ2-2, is DSGVTQTPKHLITATGQRVTLRCSPRSGDLSVYWYQQSLDQGLQFLIQYYNGEERAKGNILERFSAQQFPDLHSELNLSSLELGDSALYFCASSVEGEADTGELFFGEGSRLTVL.